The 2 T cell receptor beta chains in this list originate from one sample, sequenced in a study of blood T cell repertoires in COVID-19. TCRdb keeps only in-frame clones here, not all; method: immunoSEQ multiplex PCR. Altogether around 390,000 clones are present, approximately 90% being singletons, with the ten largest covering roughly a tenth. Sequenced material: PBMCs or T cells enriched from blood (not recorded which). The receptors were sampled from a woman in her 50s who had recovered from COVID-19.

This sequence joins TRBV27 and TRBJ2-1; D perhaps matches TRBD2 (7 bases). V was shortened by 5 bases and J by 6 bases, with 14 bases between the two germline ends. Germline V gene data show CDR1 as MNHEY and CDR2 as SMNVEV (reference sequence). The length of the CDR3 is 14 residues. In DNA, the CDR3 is TGTGCCAGCAGTAGGGCGGGGGCCCTCAATGAGCAGTTCTTC. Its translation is CASSRAGALNEQFF.

CDR3 amino acids: CASSLEREAFF. For the CDR3, the DNA is TGCGCCAGCAGCTTGGAGAGGGAGGCTTTCTTT. The gene calls are TRBV5-1 and TRBJ1-1; D remains ambiguous. There are 11 residues in the CDR3. Trimming cost V 0 bases and J 11 bases, with 8 bases left between them. In germline, CDR1 is SGHRS, CDR2 YFSETQ.